The sequence of this T cell receptor (beta chain) was determined in a study of human CD8 memory T cell subsets. The CDR3 covers 15 residues. Per the germline V gene, CDR1 is WSHSY and CDR2 is SAAADI. Production of TCR beta libraries used UMI-labeled 5' RACE as the method. TCRdb reanalyzed the 5' RACE reads and collapses them to one entry per CDR3 protein, without DNA. This sample's table has under 6,000 distinct CDR3 sequences. The authors defined TPEX cells as CCR7+ PD-1+ TIGIT+ early memory CD8+ T cells carrying exhausted-like traits. Sample: CD8+ T cells from PBMCs. The receptor was isolated from a human donor in good health. This sequence joins TRBV10-2 and TRBJ2-1; no DNA is available, so the TRBD2 call from TCRdb remains unchecked. The CDR3 protein is CASTYLAGGLNEQFF.